A single sample gave rise to the 29 T cell receptor beta chains below, sequenced in a study of CD8+ T cells in alopecia areata. cDNA reverse transcribed from extracted RNA served as the sequencing template. Clones were read by immunoSEQ multiplex PCR, and TCRdb kept only the in-frame ones, dropping some. This table holds approximately 99,000 clones, approximately 61% found once. The sample consisted of NKG2D-low CD8+ T cells sorted from blood. The receptors derive from a human donor with alopecia areata.

This clone turned up a few times. V is TRBV7-9 and J is TRBJ2-7; TRBD2 agrees at 7 bases. Trimming at V came to 7 bases and at J to 1 base, leaving 10 bases not matched to a gene. From germline, CDR1 is SEHNR and CDR2 FQNEAQ (reference sequence). The CDR3 contains 15 residues. The chain's CDR3 is CASTAAQAGSYEQYF. The CDR3 nucleotides are TGTGCCAGCACCGCCGCCCAAGCGGGATCCTACGAGCAGTACTTC.

The CDR3 nucleotides are TGTGCCAGCAGCAAAGGTTATGAGCAGTTCTTC. Protein: CASSKGYEQFF. The V and J genes are TRBV13 and TRBJ2-1, with D unclear. Trimming took off 5 bases at V and 8 bases at J, with 7 bases between the two ends. CDR1 PRHDT and CDR2 FYEKMQ come from the germline V gene (reference sequence). CDR3 length: 11 amino acids.

V is TRBV5-1 and J is TRBJ2-2; D unresolved. Germline CDR1 and CDR2: SGHRS and YFSETQ. The CDR3 sequence is 13 residues long. The ends were cut back, 5 bases at V and 0 bases at J, with 5 bases in the middle. This CDR3 is CASRPTNTGELFF. As DNA, the CDR3 is TGCGCCAGCAGACCTACGAACACCGGGGAGCTGTTTTTT.

This clone has only a few counts. V is TRBV29-1 and J is TRBJ1-2, with a possible D match to TRBD1 (5 bases). V was pared by 6 bases and J by 4 bases, with 15 bases between. Germline V gene sequence: CDR1 SQVTM, CDR2 ANQGSEA. The CDR3 extends over 13 amino acids. CDR3 region: CSVPPQGSYGYTF. CDR3 sequence (DNA): TGCAGCGTACCCCCCCAGGGAAGCTATGGCTACACCTTC.

This sequence joins TRBV11-1 and TRBJ2-1; D remains ambiguous. This CDR3 region has 11 residues. Germline values: CDR1 SGHAT, CDR2 FQDESV (reference sequence). V lost 1 base, J lost 13 bases, and 8 bases lay in between. The DNA of the CDR3 is TGTGCCAGCAGCTTAGGGGCACCCCAGTTCTTC. This gives the protein CASSLGAPQFF.

The chain joins TRBV27 to TRBJ2-2; D not certain. This CDR3 region has 13 residues. The germline V gene has CDR1 MNHEY and CDR2 SMNVEV (reference sequence). Trimming stripped 5 bases from V and 8 bases from J, with 12 bases between. CDR3 in amino acids: CASSLRPIGELFF. DNA of the CDR3: TGTGCCAGCAGTCTGCGGCCCATAGGGGAGCTGTTTTTT.

This chain connects TRBV7-9 to TRBJ2-7, with 7 positions matching TRBD1. There are 14 residues in the CDR3. Germline CDR1 SEHNR, CDR2 FQNEAQ (reference sequence). The junction had 5 bases not matched to a gene; V was cut back by 5 bases and J by 1 base. DNA of the CDR3: TGTGCCAGCAGCATGCCGGGACAGTCCTACGAGCAGTACTTC. It is translated as CASSMPGQSYEQYF.

This clone is a singleton in its sample. This chain uses TRBV28 with TRBJ2-5, with TRBD1 as a possible D gene (6 bases). V was cut by 7 bases and J by 2 bases, with 11 bases left in between. The CDR3 has 13 residues. CDR1 is MDHEN and CDR2 is SYDVKM in the germline V gene. CDR3 residues: CASIWGHQETQYF. The CDR3 nucleotides are TGTGCCAGCATCTGGGGGCATCAAGAGACCCAGTACTTC.

The chain links TRBV28 to TRBJ2-5; D is unresolved. The length of the CDR3 is 13 residues. The V gene's germline CDR1 is MDHEN and CDR2 SYDVKM. V was cut by 3 bases and J by 5 bases, with 10 bases left in between. CDR3 region: CASSFVQKETQYF. The CDR3 nucleotides are TGTGCCAGCAGTTTTGTGCAGAAGGAGACCCAGTACTTC.

This chain links TRBV28 with TRBJ1-2; D unresolved. Germline CDR1 MDHEN, CDR2 SYDVKM. Trimming removed 5 bases from V and 3 bases from J, with 4 bases in between. The CDR3 runs to 11 residues. DNA for the CDR3: TGTGCCAGCAGTCCCGACTATGGCTACACCTTC. Its translation is CASSPDYGYTF.

This clone was seen just once. This chain uses TRBV27 with TRBJ2-5; TRBD2 agrees at 10 bases. The length of the CDR3 is 16 residues. Germline CDR1 MNHEY, CDR2 SMNVEV (reference sequence). J was trimmed by 0 bases and V by 5 bases; bases with no gene match: 6. The CDR3 is CASSLGAGGYQETQYF. The CDR3 bases are TGTGCCAGCAGTCTCGGAGCGGGAGGGTACCAAGAGACCCAGTACTTC.

The rearrangement joins TRBV5-1 to TRBJ1-1; D gene unclear. The CDR3 has 11 amino acids. Germline assignment: CDR1 SGHRS and CDR2 YFSETQ. V lost 2 bases and J 7 bases, leaving 6 bases between the germline ends. Here the CDR3 reads CASSFGYEAFF. The CDR3 coding sequence is TGCGCCAGCAGCTTCGGGTATGAAGCTTTCTTT.

The chain joins TRBV18 to TRBJ2-7, with D tentatively TRBD1 or TRBD2 (5 bases each). The CDR3 runs 13 residues. V gave up 6 bases and J gave up 5 bases, with 14 bases separating them. Germline V CDR1 and CDR2: KGHSH, LQKENI. The CDR3 loop is CASSRSGSDEQYF. The CDR3, as DNA: TGTGCCAGCTCCCGGTCAGGGAGCGACGAGCAGTACTTC. The entire variable domain, with the rest obtained from reference TRBV18 and TRBJ2-7, is as follows: NAGVMQNPRHLVRRRGQEARLRCSPMKGHSHVYWYRQLPEEGLKFMVYLQKENIIDESGMPKERFSAEFPKEGPSILRIQQVVRGDSAAYFCASSRSGSDEQYFGPGTRLTVT.

The genes are TRBV13 and TRBJ2-6; no clear D gene. Per germline, CDR1 PRHDT and CDR2 FYEKMQ (reference sequence). Trimming took 7 bases from V and 4 from J, leaving 8 bases between them. The CDR3 runs 13 residues. The CDR3 loop reads CASTTRGANVLTF. DNA of the CDR3: TGTGCCAGCACCACACGAGGGGCCAACGTCCTGACTTTC.

This chain connects TRBV4-1 to TRBJ1-5; D possibly corresponds to TRBD1 (6 bases). Germline-derived CDR1 and CDR2 are MGHRA and YSYEKL. Trimming stripped 0 bases from V and 6 bases from J, with 12 bases between. This CDR3 is 15 amino acids long. CDR3: CASSQDQGWGQPQHF. DNA for the CDR3: TGCGCCAGCAGCCAAGACCAGGGGTGGGGTCAGCCCCAGCATTTT.

The CDR3 DNA reads as TGTGCCACCAGCAGAATCCAGGGGTCGGCTGGCGAGACCCAGTACTTC. It encodes CATSRIQGSAGETQYF. The chain joins TRBV15 to TRBJ2-5, with a weak D call TRBD1 (6 bases). CDR1 LNHNV and CDR2 YYDKDF come from the germline V gene (reference sequence). This CDR3 is built from 16 residues. V lost 2 bases to trimming and J lost 5 bases, with 18 bases between them.

The chain has TRBV7-8 and TRBJ2-4, with TRBD2 as a possible D gene (7 bases). Germline V CDR1 and CDR2: SGHVS, FQNEAQ. There are 14 residues in the CDR3. The germline V and J ends were trimmed by 4 bases and 6 bases, with 13 bases remaining between them. This CDR3 reads CASSSGGRGNIQYF. CDR3 coding DNA: TGTGCCAGCAGCTCGGGGGGCAGGGGAAACATTCAGTACTTC.

CDR3 loop: CASSQEPSPHYEQYF. The CDR3 DNA reads as TGTGCCAGCAGCCAAGAGCCTAGCCCCCACTACGAGCAGTACTTC. The chain is built from TRBV4-2 and TRBJ2-7; D is perhaps TRBD2 (5 bases). Germline CDR1 reads LGHNA; CDR2 reads YNFKEQ. This CDR3 contains 15 residues. Trimming took off 0 bases at V and 3 bases at J, with 12 bases between the two ends.

V gene TRBV11-2 combines with J gene TRBJ2-4; TRBD2 matches at 7 bases. V was clipped by 6 bases and J by 1 base; unmatched bases: 12. The length of the CDR3 is 17 residues. Germline V gene sequence: CDR1 SGHAT, CDR2 FQNNGV. CDR3 in DNA: TGTGCCAGCAGGCTACGACCGGGGGACTACGCCAAAAACATTCAGTACTTC. This codes for CASRLRPGDYAKNIQYF.

The V call is TRBV6-6, the J call TRBJ1-5; no clear D. The V gene lost 6 bases and the J gene lost 4 bases, with 13 bases spanning the gap. CDR1 is MNHNY and CDR2 is SVGAGI in the germline V gene (reference sequence). The CDR3 runs to 14 residues. CDR3 DNA sequence: TGTGCCAGCAGCCCAAAAGCCAGTAATCAGCCCCAGCATTTT. It specifies CASSPKASNQPQHF.

The rearrangement uses TRBV9 and TRBJ1-3, with D maybe TRBD1 (5 bases). V shed 0 bases and J shed 4 bases, with 11 bases lying between them. In germline, CDR1 is SGDLS, CDR2 YYNGEE. The CDR3 length is 15 residues. The CDR3 DNA reads as TGTGCCAGCAGCGTAGACGGGGCTCTCGGAAACACCATATATTTT. Encoded protein: CASSVDGALGNTIYF.

The chain is built from TRBV27 and TRBJ2-4; the D gene could be TRBD1 or TRBD2 (5 bases each). V dropped 3 bases and J dropped 0 bases, with 6 bases sitting between them. The CDR3 consists of 14 residues. Germline V lookup: CDR1 MNHEY, CDR2 SMNVEV (reference sequence). CDR3 bases: TGTGCCAGCAGTTTTGGGGGAGCCAAAAACATTCAGTACTTC. Translating gives CASSFGGAKNIQYF.

CDR3 amino acids: CASSPPDWTYGYTF. The CDR3 DNA is TGTGCCAGTAGTCCCCCGGACTGGACCTATGGCTACACCTTC. This chain links TRBV19 with TRBJ1-2; D not resolved. Trimming shortened V by 5 bases and J by 4 bases, and 14 bases separated the two germline ends. Germline assignment: CDR1 LNHDA and CDR2 SQIVND (reference sequence). CDR3 length: 14 amino acids. Full variable domain (missing parts from reference TRBV19 and TRBJ1-2): DGGITQSPKYLFRKEGQNVTLSCEQNLNHDAMYWYRQDPGQGLRLIYYSQIVNDFQKGDIAEGYSVSREKKESFPLTVTSAQKNPTAFYLCASSPPDWTYGYTFGSGTRLTVV.

This clone was picked up a small number of times. The chain uses TRBV27 and TRBJ2-7, with TRBD2 matching over 7 bases. Losses at the gene ends were 3 bases for V and 5 bases for J; bases not matched to a gene: 1. The CDR3 runs 12 residues. The V gene's germline CDR1 is MNHEY and CDR2 SMNVEV (reference sequence). The chain's CDR3 is CASSFAGDEQYF. Here the CDR3 DNA reads TGTGCCAGCAGTTTCGCGGGAGACGAGCAGTACTTC.

The chain uses TRBV7-2 and TRBJ2-2; 10 nucleotides match TRBD2. This CDR3 is built from 18 residues. With 2 bases clipped from V and 6 bases from J, the junction kept 12 bases outside the gene matches. Germline values: CDR1 SGHTA, CDR2 FQGNSA. CDR3 DNA sequence: TGTGCCAGCAGCTTACGGCTAGCGGGAGTGGGTGTCGCCGGGGAGCTGTTTTTT. This encodes CASSLRLAGVGVAGELFF.

This clone was observed a few times. J is TRBJ2-7 and V is TRBV7-9; maybe TRBD1 (5 bases). CDR3 length: 12 residues. V was clipped by 8 bases and J by 4 bases, with 12 bases between them. In germline, CDR1 is SEHNR, CDR2 FQNEAQ (reference sequence). CDR3 in amino acids: CASSARVYEQYF. CDR3 in DNA: TGTGCCAGCTCGGCCAGGGTTTACGAGCAGTACTTC.

This clone came up a few times. This chain uses TRBV7-8 with TRBJ1-3, with D unresolved. The CDR3 extends over 13 amino acids. V dropped 5 bases and J dropped 4 bases, with 9 bases sitting between them. CDR1 is SGHVS, CDR2 FQNEAQ, per germline. This CDR3 reads CASSQGPGNTIYF. The DNA of the CDR3 is TGTGCCAGCAGCCAAGGACCAGGAAACACCATATATTTT.

The CDR3 sequence is CASSPSGGLVQNEQFF. DNA of the CDR3: TGTGCCAGCAGCCCCTCGGGGGGGCTTGTACAGAATGAGCAGTTCTTC. The rearrangement uses TRBV7-9 and TRBJ2-1, with 8 bases that match TRBD2. The CDR3 extends over 16 amino acids. Germline CDR1 and CDR2: SEHNR and FQNEAQ (reference sequence). V shed 5 bases and J 7 bases; nucleotides not matched to a gene: 13. Based on the CDR3 plus reference TRBV7-9 and TRBJ2-1, the full variable domain is DTGVSQNPRHKITKRGQNVTFRCDPISEHNRLYWYRQTLGQGPEFLTYFQNEAQLEKSRLLSDRFSAERPKGSFSTLEIQRTEQGDSAMYLCASSPSGGLVQNEQFFGPGTRLTVL.

The chain carries TRBV4-1 and TRBJ2-3; 7 nucleotides agree with TRBD1. Germline lookup yields CDR1 MGHRA and CDR2 YSYEKL. Trimming took 4 bases from V and 3 from J; bases not matched to a gene: 10. CDR3 length: 16 amino acids. The CDR3: CASSPIKDRPTDTQYF. DNA for the CDR3: TGCGCCAGCAGCCCAATTAAGGACAGGCCAACAGATACGCAGTATTTT.